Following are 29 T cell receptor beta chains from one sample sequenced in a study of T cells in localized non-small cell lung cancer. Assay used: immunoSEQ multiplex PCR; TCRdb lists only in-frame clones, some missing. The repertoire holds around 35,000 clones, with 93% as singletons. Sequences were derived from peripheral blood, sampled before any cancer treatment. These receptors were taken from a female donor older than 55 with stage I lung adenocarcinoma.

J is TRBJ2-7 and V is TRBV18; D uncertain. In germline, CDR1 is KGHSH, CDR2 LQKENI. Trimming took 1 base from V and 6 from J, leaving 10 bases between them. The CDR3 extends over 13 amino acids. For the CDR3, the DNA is TGTGCCAGCTCACCACTCTCCCCCTCCGAGCAGTACTTC. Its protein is CASSPLSPSEQYF.

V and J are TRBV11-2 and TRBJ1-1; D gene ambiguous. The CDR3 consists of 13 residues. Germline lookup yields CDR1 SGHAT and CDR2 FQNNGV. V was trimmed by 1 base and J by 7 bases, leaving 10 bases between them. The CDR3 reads CASSLGEGVEAFF. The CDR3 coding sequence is TGTGCCAGCAGCTTAGGTGAGGGCGTTGAAGCTTTCTTT.

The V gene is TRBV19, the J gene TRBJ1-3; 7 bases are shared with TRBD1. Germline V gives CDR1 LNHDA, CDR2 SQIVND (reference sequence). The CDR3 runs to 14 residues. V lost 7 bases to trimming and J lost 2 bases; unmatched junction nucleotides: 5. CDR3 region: CASTPDRAGNTIYF. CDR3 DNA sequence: TGTGCCAGTACCCCTGACAGGGCTGGAAACACCATATATTTT.

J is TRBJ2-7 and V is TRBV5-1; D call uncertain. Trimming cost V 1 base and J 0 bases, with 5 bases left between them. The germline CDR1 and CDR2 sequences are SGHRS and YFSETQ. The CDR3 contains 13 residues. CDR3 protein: CASSLTASYEQYF. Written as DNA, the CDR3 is TGCGCCAGCAGCTTGACAGCCTCCTACGAGCAGTACTTC.

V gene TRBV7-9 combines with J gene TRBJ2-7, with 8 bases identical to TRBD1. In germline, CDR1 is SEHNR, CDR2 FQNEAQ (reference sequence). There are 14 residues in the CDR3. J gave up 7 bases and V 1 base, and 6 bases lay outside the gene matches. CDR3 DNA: TGTGCCAGCAGCTTAGAATCAGGGGGCCGTGAGCAGTACTTC. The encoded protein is CASSLESGGREQYF.

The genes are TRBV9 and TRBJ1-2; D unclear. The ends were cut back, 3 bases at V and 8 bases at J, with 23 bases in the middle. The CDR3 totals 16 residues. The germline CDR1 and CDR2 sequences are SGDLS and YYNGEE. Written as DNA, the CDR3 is TGTGCCAGCAGCGCCCAAAAGGGTCTACTGTCGAAGGGCTACACCTTC. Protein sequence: CASSAQKGLLSKGYTF.

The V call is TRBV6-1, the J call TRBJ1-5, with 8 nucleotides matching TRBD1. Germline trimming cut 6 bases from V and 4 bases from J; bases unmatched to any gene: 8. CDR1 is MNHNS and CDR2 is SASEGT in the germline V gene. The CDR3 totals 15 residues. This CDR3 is CASRGDRGGNQPQHF. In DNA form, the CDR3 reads TGTGCCAGCAGAGGCGACAGGGGTGGGAATCAGCCCCAGCATTTT.

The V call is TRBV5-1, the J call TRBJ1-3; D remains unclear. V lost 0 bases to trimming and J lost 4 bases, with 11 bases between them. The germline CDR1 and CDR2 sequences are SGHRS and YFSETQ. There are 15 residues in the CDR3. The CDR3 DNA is TGCGCCAGCAGCTTGGCTTTTGGTGACGGAAACACCATATATTTT. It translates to CASSLAFGDGNTIYF. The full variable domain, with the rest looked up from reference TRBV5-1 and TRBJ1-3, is KAGVTQTPRYLIKTRGQQVTLSCSPISGHRSVSWYQQTPGQGLQFLFEYFSETQRNKGNFPGRFSGRQFSNSRSEMNVSTLELGDSALYLCASSLAFGDGNTIYFGEGSWLTVV.

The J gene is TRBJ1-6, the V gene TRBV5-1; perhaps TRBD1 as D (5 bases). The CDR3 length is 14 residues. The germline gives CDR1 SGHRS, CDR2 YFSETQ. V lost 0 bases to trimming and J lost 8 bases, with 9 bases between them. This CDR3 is CASSLEAGDSPLHF. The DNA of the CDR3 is TGCGCCAGCAGCTTGGAAGCGGGGGATTCACCCCTCCACTTT.

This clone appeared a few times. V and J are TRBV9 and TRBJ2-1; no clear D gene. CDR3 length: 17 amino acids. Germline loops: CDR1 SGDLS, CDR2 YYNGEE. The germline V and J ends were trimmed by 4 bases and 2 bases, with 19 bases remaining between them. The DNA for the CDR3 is TGTGCCAGCAGCCCCCCAGGTGGAGCTGGCGCCTACAATGAGCAGTTCTTC. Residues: CASSPPGGAGAYNEQFF. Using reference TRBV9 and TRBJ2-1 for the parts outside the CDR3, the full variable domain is DSGVTQTPKHLITATGQRVTLRCSPRSGDLSVYWYQQSLDQGLQFLIQYYNGEERAKGNILERFSAQQFPDLHSELNLSSLELGDSALYFCASSPPGGAGAYNEQFFGPGTRLTVL.

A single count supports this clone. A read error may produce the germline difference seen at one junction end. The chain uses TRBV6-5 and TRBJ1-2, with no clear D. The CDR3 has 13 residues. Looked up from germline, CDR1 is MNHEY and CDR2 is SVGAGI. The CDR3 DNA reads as TGTGCCAGCAGCGGCCTCCTGGCCTATGACTACACCTTC. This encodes CASSGLLAYDYTF.

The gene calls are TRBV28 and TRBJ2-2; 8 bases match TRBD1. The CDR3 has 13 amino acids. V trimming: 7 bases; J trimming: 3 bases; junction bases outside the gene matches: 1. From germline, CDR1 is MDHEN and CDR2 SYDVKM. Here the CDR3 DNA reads TGTGCCAGCACGACAGGGGACACCGGGGAGCTGTTTTTT. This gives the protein CASTTGDTGELFF.

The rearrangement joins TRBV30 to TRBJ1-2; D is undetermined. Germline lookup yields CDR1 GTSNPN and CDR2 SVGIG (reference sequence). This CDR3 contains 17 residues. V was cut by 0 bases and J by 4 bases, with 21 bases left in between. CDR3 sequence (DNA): TGTGCCTGGAGTGTAATGAGGACCCTACTCCTGGGCTATGGCTACACCTTC. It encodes CAWSVMRTLLLGYGYTF. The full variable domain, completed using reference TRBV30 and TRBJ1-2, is SQTIHQWPATLVQPVGSPLSLECTVEGTSNPNLYWYRQAAGRGLQLLFYSVGIGQISSEVPQNLSASRPQDRQFILSSKKLLLSDSGFYLCAWSVMRTLLLGYGYTFGSGTRLTVV.

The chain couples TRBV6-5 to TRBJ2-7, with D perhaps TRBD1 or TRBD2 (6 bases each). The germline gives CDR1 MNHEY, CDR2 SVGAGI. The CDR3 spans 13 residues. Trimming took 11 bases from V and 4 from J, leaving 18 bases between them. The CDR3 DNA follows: TGTGCCGGCCAAGGGGGGAAGATGTACGAGCAGTACTTC. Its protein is CAGQGGKMYEQYF.

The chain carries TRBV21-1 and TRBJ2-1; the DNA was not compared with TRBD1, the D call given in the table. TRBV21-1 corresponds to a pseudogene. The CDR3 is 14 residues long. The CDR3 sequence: CASSSKQGGDEQFF. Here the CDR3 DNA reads TGTGCCAGCAGCTCGAAACAGGGGGGGGATGAGCAGTTCTTC.

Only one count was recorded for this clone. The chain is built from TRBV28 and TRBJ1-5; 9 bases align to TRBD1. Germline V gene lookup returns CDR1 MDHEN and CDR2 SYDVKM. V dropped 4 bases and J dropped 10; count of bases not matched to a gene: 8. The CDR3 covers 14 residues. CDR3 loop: CASSSPTGGRPQHF. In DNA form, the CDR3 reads TGTGCCAGCAGTTCTCCGACAGGGGGTCGACCCCAGCATTTT. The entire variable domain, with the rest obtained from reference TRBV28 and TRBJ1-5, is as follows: DVKVTQSSRYLVKRTGEKVFLECVQDMDHENMFWYRQDPGLGLRLIYFSYDVKMKEKGDIPEGYSVSREKKERFSLILESASTNQTSMYLCASSSPTGGRPQHFGDGTRLSIL.

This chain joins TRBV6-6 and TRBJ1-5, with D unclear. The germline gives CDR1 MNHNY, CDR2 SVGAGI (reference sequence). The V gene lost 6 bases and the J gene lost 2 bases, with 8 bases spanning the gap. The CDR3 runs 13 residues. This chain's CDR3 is CASRKGGNQPQHF. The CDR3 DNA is TGTGCCAGCAGGAAAGGCGGCAATCAGCCCCAGCATTTT.

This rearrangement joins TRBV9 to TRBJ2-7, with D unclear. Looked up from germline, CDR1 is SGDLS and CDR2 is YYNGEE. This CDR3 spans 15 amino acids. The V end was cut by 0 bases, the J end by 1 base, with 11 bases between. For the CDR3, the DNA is TGTGCCAGCAGCGTAGACGGCAGTGAATCCTACGAGCAGTACTTC. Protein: CASSVDGSESYEQYF. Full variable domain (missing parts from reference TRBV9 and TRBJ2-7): DSGVTQTPKHLITATGQRVTLRCSPRSGDLSVYWYQQSLDQGLQFLIQYYNGEERAKGNILERFSAQQFPDLHSELNLSSLELGDSALYFCASSVDGSESYEQYFGPGTRLTVT.

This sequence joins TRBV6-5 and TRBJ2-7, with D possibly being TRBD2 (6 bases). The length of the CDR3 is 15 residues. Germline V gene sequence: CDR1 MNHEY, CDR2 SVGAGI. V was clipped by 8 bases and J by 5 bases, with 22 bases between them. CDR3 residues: CASGSLGPGVHEQYF. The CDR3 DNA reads TGTGCCAGCGGCTCCCTTGGTCCGGGGGTCCACGAGCAGTACTTC.

CDR3 amino acids: CANRQGRRATNEKLFF. CDR3 nucleotides: TGCGCCAACCGACAGGGCAGAAGAGCAACTAATGAAAAACTGTTTTTT. The J gene is TRBJ1-4, the V gene TRBV10-1, with 7 bases lining up with TRBD1. CDR3 length equals 16 residues. V dropped 10 bases and J dropped 0; count of bases not matched to a gene: 11. Germline CDR1 reads WNHNN; CDR2 reads SYGVQD (reference sequence).

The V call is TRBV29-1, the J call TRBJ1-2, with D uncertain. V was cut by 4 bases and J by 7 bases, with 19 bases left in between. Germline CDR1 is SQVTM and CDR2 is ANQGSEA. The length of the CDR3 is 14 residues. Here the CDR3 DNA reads TGCAGCGTTGTTGATCGGGGTAGGGTTTCTGGCTACACCTTC. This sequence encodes CSVVDRGRVSGYTF.

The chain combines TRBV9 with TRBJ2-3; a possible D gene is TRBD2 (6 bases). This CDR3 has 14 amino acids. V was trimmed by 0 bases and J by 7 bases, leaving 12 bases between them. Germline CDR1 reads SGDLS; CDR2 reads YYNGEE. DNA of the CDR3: TGTGCCAGCAGCGTAGACGCGGGGTCATATACGCAGTATTTT. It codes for CASSVDAGSYTQYF.

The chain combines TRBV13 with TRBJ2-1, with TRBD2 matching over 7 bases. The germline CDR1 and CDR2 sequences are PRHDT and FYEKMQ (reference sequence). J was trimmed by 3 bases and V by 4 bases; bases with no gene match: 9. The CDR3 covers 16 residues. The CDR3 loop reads CASSYMGGGGYNEQFF. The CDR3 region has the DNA TGTGCCAGCAGCTACATGGGAGGCGGGGGCTACAATGAGCAGTTCTTC. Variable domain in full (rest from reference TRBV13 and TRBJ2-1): AAGVIQSPRHLIKEKRETATLKCYPIPRHDTVYWYQQGPGQDPQFLISFYEKMQSDKGSIPDRFSAQQFSDYHSELNMSSLELGDSALYFCASSYMGGGGYNEQFFGPGTRLTVL.

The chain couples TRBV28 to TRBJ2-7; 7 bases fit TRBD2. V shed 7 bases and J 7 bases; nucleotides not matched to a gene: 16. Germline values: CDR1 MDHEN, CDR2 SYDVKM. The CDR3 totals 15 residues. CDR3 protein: CASNNKGLAEEEQYV. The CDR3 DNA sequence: TGTGCCAGCAACAATAAAGGGCTAGCGGAAGAAGAGCAGTACGTC.

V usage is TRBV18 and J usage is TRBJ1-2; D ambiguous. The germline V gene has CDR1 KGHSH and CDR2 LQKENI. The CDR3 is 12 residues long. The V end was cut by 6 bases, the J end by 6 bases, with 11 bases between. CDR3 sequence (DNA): TGTGCCAGCTCCCTTAGACTGAATGGCTACACCTTC. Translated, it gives CASSLRLNGYTF.

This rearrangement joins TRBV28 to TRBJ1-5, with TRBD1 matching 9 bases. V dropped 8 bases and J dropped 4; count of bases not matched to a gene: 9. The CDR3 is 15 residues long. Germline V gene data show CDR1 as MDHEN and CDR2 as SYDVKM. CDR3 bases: TGTGCCAGCTACGAACAGGGGGCGGGGAATCAGCCCCAGCATTTT. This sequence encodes CASYEQGAGNQPQHF.

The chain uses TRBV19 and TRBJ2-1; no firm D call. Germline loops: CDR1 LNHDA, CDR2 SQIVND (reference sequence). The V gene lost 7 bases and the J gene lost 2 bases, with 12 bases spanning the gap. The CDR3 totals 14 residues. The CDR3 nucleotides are TGTGCCAGTAAGGACCGAATTACCTACAATGAGCAGTTCTTC. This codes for CASKDRITYNEQFF.

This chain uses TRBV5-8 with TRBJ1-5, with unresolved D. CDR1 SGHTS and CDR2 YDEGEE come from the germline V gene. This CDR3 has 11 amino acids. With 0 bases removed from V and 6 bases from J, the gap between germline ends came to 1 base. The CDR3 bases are TGTGCCAGCAGCTTGGGTCAGCCCCAGCATTTT. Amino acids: CASSLGQPQHF.

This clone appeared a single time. CDR3 DNA: TGTGCCAGCAGTTTATCCGGGACAGGGGTGCTCTCCTACGAGCAGTACTTC. Protein product: CASSLSGTGVLSYEQYF. The V call is TRBV27, the J call TRBJ2-7; 10 bases are a match to TRBD1. This CDR3 has 17 residues. Germline loops: CDR1 MNHEY, CDR2 SMNVEV (reference sequence). Germline trimming cut 0 bases from V and 0 bases from J; bases unmatched to any gene: 5.